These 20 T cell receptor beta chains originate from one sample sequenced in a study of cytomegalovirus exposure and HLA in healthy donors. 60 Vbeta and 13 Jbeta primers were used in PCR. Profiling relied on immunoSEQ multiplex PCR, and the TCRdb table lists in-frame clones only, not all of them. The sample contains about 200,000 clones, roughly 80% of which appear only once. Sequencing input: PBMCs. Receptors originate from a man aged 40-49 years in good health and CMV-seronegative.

CDR3 loop: CASSSYRGGTDTQYF. CDR3 sequence (DNA): TGTGCCAGCAGTTCTTACAGGGGAGGTACAGATACGCAGTATTTT. V is TRBV28 and J is TRBJ2-3; D may be TRBD1 (7 bases). Germline V lookup: CDR1 MDHEN, CDR2 SYDVKM. The CDR3 has 15 amino acids. The V gene lost 4 bases and the J gene lost 3 bases, with 14 bases spanning the gap.

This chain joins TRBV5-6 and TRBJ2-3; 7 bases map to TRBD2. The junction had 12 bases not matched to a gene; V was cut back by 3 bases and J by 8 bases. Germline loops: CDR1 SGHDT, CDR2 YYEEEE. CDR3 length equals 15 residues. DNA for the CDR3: TGTGCCAGCAGCTCCCTAGCGACTCGCGGGAGTACGCAGTATTTT. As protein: CASSSLATRGSTQYF.

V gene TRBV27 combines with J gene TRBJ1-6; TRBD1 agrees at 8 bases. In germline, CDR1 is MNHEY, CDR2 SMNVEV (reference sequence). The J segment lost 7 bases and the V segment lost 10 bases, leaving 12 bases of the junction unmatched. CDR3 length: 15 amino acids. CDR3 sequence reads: CATRPGQGYNSPLHF. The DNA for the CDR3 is TGTGCCACCCGCCCCGGACAGGGATACAATTCACCCCTCCACTTT.

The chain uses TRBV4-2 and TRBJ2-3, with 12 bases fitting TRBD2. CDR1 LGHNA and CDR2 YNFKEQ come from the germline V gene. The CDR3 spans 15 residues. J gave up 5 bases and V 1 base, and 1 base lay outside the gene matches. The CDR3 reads CASSQGLAGVDTQYF. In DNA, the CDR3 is TGTGCCAGCAGCCAAGGACTAGCGGGAGTAGATACGCAGTATTTT.

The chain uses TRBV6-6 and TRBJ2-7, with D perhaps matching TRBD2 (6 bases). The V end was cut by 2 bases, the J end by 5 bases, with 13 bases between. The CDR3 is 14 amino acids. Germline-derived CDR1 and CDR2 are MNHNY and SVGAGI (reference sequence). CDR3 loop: CASSYIGSRDEQYF. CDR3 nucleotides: TGTGCCAGCAGTTACATCGGGAGCCGTGACGAGCAGTACTTC.

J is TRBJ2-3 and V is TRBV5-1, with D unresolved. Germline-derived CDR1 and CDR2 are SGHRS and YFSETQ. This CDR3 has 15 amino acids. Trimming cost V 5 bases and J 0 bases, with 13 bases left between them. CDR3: CASSASSLSTDTQYF. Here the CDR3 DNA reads TGCGCCAGCAGTGCGTCGTCTCTTAGCACAGATACGCAGTATTTT. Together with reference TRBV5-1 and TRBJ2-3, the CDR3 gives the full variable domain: KAGVTQTPRYLIKTRGQQVTLSCSPISGHRSVSWYQQTPGQGLQFLFEYFSETQRNKGNFPGRFSGRQFSNSRSEMNVSTLELGDSALYLCASSASSLSTDTQYFGPGTRLTVL.

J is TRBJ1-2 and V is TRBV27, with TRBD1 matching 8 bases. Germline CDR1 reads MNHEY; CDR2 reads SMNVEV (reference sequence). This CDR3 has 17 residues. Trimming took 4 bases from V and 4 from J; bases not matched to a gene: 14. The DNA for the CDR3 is TGTGCCAGCAGTTCGAGGACAGGGATGCCCGGGGGCTATGGCTACACCTTC. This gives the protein CASSSRTGMPGGYGYTF.

The CDR3 loop reads CASSPEVGHNEQFF. The CDR3 DNA is TGTGCCAGCAGCCCGGAGGTGGGCCACAATGAGCAGTTCTTC. The genes are TRBV5-6 and TRBJ2-1, with D perhaps TRBD2 (5 bases). Germline assignment: CDR1 SGHDT and CDR2 YYEEEE. V lost 4 bases to trimming and J lost 5 bases, with 13 bases between them. CDR3 length: 14 amino acids.

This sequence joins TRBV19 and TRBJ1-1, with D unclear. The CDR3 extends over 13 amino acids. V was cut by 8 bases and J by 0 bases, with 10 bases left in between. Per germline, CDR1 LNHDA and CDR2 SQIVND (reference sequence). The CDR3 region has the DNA TGTGCCAGTGCCCCTGAGTTGAACACTGAAGCTTTCTTT. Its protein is CASAPELNTEAFF.

Here the CDR3 DNA reads TGTGCCACCTCCCCCGGGACATTGAACACTGAAGCTTTCTTT. Translation gives CATSPGTLNTEAFF. The rearrangement uses TRBV19 and TRBJ1-1; tentatively, D is TRBD1 (6 bases). In germline, CDR1 is LNHDA, CDR2 SQIVND (reference sequence). The CDR3 has 14 residues. V was cut by 10 bases and J by 0 bases, with 15 bases left in between. Full variable domain (remainder filled in from reference TRBV19 and TRBJ1-1): DGGITQSPKYLFRKEGQNVTLSCEQNLNHDAMYWYRQDPGQGLRLIYYSQIVNDFQKGDIAEGYSVSREKKESFPLTVTSAQKNPTAFYLCATSPGTLNTEAFFGQGTRLTVV.

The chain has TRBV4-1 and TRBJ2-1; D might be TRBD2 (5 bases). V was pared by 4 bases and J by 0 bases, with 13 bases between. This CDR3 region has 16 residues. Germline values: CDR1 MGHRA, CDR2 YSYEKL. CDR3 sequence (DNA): TGCGCCAGCAGCCCCGCTTCGGGGAACTCCTACAATGAGCAGTTCTTC. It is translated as CASSPASGNSYNEQFF.

CDR3 nucleotides: TGTGCCAGCATAAAGGACAGGATCGATCAGCCCCAGCATTTT. It specifies CASIKDRIDQPQHF. The chain has TRBV14 and TRBJ1-5, with 7 nucleotides matching TRBD1. Per the germline V gene, CDR1 is SGHDN and CDR2 is FVKESK. Unmatched junction bases numbered 8, after V lost 7 bases and J lost 5 bases. CDR3 length: 14 residues.

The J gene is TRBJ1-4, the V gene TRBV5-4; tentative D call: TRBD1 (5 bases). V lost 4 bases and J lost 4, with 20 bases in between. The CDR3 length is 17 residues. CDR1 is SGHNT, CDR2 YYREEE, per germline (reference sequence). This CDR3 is CASSARGGRGLNEKLFF. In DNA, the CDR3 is TGTGCCAGCAGCGCACGGGGGGGTCGGGGCCTTAATGAAAAACTGTTTTTT.

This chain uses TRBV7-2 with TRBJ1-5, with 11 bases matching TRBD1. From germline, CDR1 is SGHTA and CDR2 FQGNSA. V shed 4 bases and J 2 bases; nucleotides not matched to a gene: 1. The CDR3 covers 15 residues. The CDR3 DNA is TGTGCCAGCAGCTCGGGACAGGGGGGCAATCAGCCCCAGCATTTT. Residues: CASSSGQGGNQPQHF.

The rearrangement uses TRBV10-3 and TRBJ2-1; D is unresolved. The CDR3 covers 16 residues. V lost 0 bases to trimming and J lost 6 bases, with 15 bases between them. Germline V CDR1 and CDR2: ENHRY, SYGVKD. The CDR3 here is CAISESRPLSGNEQFF. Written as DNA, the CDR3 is TGTGCCATCAGTGAGTCGCGGCCCCTCTCCGGCAATGAGCAGTTCTTC.

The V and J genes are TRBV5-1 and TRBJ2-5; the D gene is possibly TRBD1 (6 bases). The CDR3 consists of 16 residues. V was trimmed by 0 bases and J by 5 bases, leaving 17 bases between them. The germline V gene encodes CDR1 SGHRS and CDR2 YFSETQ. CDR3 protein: CASSLVAQGRGETQYF. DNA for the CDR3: TGCGCCAGCAGCTTGGTGGCGCAGGGTAGGGGGGAGACCCAGTACTTC.

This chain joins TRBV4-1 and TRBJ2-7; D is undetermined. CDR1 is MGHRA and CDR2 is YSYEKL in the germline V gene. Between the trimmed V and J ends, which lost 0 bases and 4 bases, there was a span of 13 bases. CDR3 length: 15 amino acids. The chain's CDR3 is CASSQEEQKIYEQYF. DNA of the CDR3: TGCGCCAGCAGCCAAGAAGAACAGAAAATATACGAGCAGTACTTC.

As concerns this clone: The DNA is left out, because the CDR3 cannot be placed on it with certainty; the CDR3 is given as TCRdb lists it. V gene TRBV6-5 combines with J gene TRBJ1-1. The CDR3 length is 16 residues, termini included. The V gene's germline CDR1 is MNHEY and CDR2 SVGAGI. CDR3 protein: CASSYFGEGLNTEAFF.

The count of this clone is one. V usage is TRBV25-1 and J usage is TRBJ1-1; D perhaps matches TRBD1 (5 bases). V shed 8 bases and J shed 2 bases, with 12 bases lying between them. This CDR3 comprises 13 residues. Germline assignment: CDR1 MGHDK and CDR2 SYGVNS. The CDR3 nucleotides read TGTGCCAGCGGGGTCGGGGGAAACACTGAAGCTTTCTTT. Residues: CASGVGGNTEAFF.

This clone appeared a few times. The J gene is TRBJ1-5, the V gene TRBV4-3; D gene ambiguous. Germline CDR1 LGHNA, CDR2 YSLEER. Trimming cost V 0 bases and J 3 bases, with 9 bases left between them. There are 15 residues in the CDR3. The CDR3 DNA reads TGCGCCAGCAGCCAAGATCACGGGGTCAATCAGCCCCAGCATTTT. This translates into CASSQDHGVNQPQHF.